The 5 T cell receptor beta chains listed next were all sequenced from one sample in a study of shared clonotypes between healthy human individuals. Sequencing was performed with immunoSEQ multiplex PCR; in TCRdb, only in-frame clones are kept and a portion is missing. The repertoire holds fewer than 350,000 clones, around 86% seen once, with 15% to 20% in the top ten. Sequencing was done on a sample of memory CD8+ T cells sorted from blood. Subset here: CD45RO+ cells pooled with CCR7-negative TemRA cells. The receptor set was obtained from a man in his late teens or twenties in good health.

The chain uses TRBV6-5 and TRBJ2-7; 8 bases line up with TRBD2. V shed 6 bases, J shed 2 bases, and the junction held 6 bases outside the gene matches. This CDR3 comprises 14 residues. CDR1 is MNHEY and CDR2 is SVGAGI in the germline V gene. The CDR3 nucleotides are TGTGCCAGCAGCTCGGGACTAGGACCCTACGAGCAGTACTTC. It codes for CASSSGLGPYEQYF.

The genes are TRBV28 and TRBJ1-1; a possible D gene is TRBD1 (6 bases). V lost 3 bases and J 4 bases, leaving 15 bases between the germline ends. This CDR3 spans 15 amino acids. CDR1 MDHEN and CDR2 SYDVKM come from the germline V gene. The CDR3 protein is CASSLTGWEGTEAFF. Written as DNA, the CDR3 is TGTGCCAGCAGTTTGACAGGCTGGGAGGGCACTGAAGCTTTCTTT.

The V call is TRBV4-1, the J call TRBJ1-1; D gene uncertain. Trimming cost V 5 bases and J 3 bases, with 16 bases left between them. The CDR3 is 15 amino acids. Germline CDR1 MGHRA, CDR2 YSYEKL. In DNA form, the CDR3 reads TGCGCCAGCAGCTTTCACCTAAACGTGGACACTGAAGCTTTCTTT. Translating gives CASSFHLNVDTEAFF.

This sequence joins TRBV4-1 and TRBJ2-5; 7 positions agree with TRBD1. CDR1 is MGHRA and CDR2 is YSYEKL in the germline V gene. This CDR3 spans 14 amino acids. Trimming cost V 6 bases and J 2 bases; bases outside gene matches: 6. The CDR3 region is CASSYRDRQETQYF. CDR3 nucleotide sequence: TGCGCCAGCAGTTACCGGGACAGACAAGAGACCCAGTACTTC.

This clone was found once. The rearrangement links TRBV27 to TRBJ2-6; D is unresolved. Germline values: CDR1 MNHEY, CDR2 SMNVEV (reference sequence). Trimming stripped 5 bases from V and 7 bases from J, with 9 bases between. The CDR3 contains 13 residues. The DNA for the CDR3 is TGTGCCAGCAGTGGCTTTGGAGCCAACGTCCTGACTTTC. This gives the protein CASSGFGANVLTF.